In this sample, the clone carrying this T cell receptor (beta chain) turned up many times. The CDR3 length is 16 residues. Trimming cost V 1 base and J 2 bases, with 13 bases left between them. Per the germline V gene, CDR1 is SGHRS and CDR2 is YFSETQ. From the 5' RACE reads, TCRdb called clonotypes with MiXCR, one entry per CDR3 protein. Among tens of thousands of distinct CDR3 sequences listed, around 15% were seen once. Time point given: longitudinal time-point 1 (baseline). The source of the sample is a study of neurological immune-mediated disorders. The clonotype was recovered from a female donor with HTLV-1-associated myelopathy (HAM/TSP). V is TRBV5-1 and J is TRBJ2-1, with a weak D call TRBD1 (5 bases). Sample: PBMCs. For the CDR3, the DNA is TGCGCCAGCAGCTTGAATCCAGGGCAAACCTACAATGAGCAGTTCTTC. Translated: CASSLNPGQTYNEQFF.